Given below is one TCR beta chain in context. Sample-barcoded 5' priming and a J-beta primer mix drove a second PCR of roughly 6 to 12 cycles. Every sample gave at least 2.5 million paired-end reads containing CDR3. TCRdb redid the calling of the 5' RACE reads with MiXCR, one entry per CDR3 protein. The sample lists 1.5 million to 2 million distinct CDR3 sequences, just under 50% occurring once. This sample is part of a study of blood T cells in healthy people across ages. The length of the CDR3 is 16 residues. Germline V gene sequence: CDR1 KGHDR, CDR2 SFDVKD. Trimming left V 0 bases short and J 8 bases short, with 16 bases between.

Sequenced material: blood. The chain recombines TRBV24-1 with TRBJ2-1; the D gene could be TRBD1 or TRBD2 (6 bases each). This sequence originates from a woman in her thirties or forties in good health. CDR3 nucleotide sequence: TGTGCCACCAGTGATTTGGGGGGCCTAGCGAGGGATGAGCAGTTCTTC. Translating it yields CATSDLGGLARDEQFF.